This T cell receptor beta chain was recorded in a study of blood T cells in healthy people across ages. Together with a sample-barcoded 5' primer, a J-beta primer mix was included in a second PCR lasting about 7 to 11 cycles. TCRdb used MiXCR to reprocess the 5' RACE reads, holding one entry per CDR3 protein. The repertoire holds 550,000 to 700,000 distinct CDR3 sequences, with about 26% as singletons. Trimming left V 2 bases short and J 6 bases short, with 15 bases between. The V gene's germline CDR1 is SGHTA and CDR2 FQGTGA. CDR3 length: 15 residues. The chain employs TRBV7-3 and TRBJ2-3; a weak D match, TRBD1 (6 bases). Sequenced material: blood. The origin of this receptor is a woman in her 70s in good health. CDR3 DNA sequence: TGTGCCAGCAGCTTACGGACAGCCGAACTGGATACGCAGTATTTT. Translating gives CASSLRTAELDTQYF. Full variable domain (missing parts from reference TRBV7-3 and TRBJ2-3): GAGVSQTPSNKVTEKGKYVELRCDPISGHTALYWYRQSLGQGPEFLIYFQGTGAADDSGLPNDRFFAVRPEGSVSTLKIQRTERGDSAVYLCASSLRTAELDTQYFGPGTRLTVL.